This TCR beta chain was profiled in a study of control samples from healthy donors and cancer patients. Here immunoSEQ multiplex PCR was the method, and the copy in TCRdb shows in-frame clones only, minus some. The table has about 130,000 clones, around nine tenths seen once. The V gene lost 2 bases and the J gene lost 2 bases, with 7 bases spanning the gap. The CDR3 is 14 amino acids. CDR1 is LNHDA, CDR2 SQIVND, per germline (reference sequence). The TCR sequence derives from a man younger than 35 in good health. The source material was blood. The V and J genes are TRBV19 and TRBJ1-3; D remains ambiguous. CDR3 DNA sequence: TGTGCCAGTAGTATAACGGGTCCTGGAAACACCATATATTTT. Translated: CASSITGPGNTIYF.